These 23 T cell receptor beta chains were all obtained from the same sample, sequenced in a study of OX40 agonist ivuxolimab in advanced cancers. The assay was immunoSEQ multiplex PCR, and TCRdb's table has in-frame clones only and misses some. The sample has just over 60,000 clones; more than 90% are singletons. The sample in question was CD4+ or CD8+ T cells sorted from blood, obtained in a trial of the OX40 agonist ivuxolimab. Receptors originate from an adult with an advanced solid tumor such as melanoma, head and neck, liver or kidney cancer.

The chain couples TRBV6-5 to TRBJ2-3; no reliable D call. CDR1 is MNHEY and CDR2 is SVGAGI in the germline V gene. V lost 6 bases to trimming and J lost 4 bases, with 8 bases between them. CDR3 length: 12 residues. DNA for the CDR3: TGTGCCAGCAGGACGCGACCAGATACGCAGTATTTT. Translation gives CASRTRPDTQYF.

The chain joins TRBV19 to TRBJ1-5; D is unclear. There are 15 residues in the CDR3. CDR1 is LNHDA and CDR2 is SQIVND in the germline V gene (reference sequence). V lost 3 bases and J 1 base, leaving 10 bases between the germline ends. The CDR3 bases are TGTGCCAGTAGTATGTTCCCCCCCAGCAATCAGCCCCAGCATTTT. Translated, it gives CASSMFPPSNQPQHF.

The J gene is TRBJ2-5, the V gene TRBV11-2; TRBD2 aligns across 9 bases. V shed 0 bases, J shed 9 bases, and the junction held 11 bases outside the gene matches. The CDR3 is 16 residues long. The germline gives CDR1 SGHAT, CDR2 FQNNGV. The CDR3 region is CASSLDLAGANGAQYF. The DNA for the CDR3 is TGTGCCAGCAGCTTAGATTTAGCGGGGGCAAATGGGGCCCAGTACTTC.

The chain recombines TRBV9 with TRBJ2-2; D gene unclear. The CDR3 is 15 amino acids. In germline, CDR1 is SGDLS, CDR2 YYNGEE. V was trimmed by 0 bases and J by 7 bases, leaving 13 bases between them. CDR3 coding DNA: TGTGCCAGCAGCGTAGGGGGAACAGCTGGCGGGGAGCTGTTTTTT. It encodes CASSVGGTAGGELFF.

V and J are TRBV6-5 and TRBJ1-3; D remains unclear. The germline gives CDR1 MNHEY, CDR2 SVGAGI. The CDR3 totals 15 residues. Trimming stripped 2 bases from V and 0 bases from J, with 8 bases between. The CDR3 here is CASSYLTSSGNTIYF. The CDR3 region has the DNA TGTGCCAGCAGTTACCTGACAAGCTCTGGAAACACCATATATTTT.

The V and J genes are TRBV6-5 and TRBJ2-7, with unresolved D. V lost 7 bases to trimming and J lost 3 bases, with 10 bases between them. The CDR3 spans 12 residues. CDR1 is MNHEY and CDR2 is SVGAGI in the germline V gene. Here the CDR3 reads CASIGHLYEQYF. CDR3 in DNA: TGTGCCAGCATTGGGCATCTCTACGAGCAGTACTTC.

The J gene is TRBJ1-1, the V gene TRBV19; no reliable D call. Germline V lookup: CDR1 LNHDA, CDR2 SQIVND (reference sequence). The V end was cut by 2 bases, the J end by 4 bases, with 5 bases between. The CDR3 contains 12 residues. Here the CDR3 DNA reads TGTGCCAGTAGTATACCTAGCACTGAAGCTTTCTTT. Translated: CASSIPSTEAFF.

This chain links TRBV19 with TRBJ1-4, with TRBD1 matching 8 bases. CDR3 size: 16 residues. Germline CDR1 and CDR2: LNHDA and SQIVND (reference sequence). Trimming removed 0 bases from V and 5 bases from J; junction bases left unmatched: 5. The CDR3 coding sequence is TGTGCCAGTAGTATAGAGCGGGACAGGAGAAATGAAAAACTGTTTTTT. Protein: CASSIERDRRNEKLFF.

J is TRBJ2-7 and V is TRBV30; TRBD1 aligns across 7 bases. The junction had 7 bases not matched to a gene; V was cut back by 4 bases and J by 1 base. Germline V lookup: CDR1 GTSNPN, CDR2 SVGIG (reference sequence). The CDR3 totals 14 residues. The CDR3 loop is CAWTRGTESYEQYF. The CDR3 DNA reads TGTGCCTGGACCCGAGGGACAGAATCCTACGAGCAGTACTTC.

V usage is TRBV6-1 and J usage is TRBJ1-5; D remains ambiguous. CDR1 and CDR2 (germline): MNHNS, SASEGT. The CDR3 spans 13 residues. With 5 bases removed from V and 7 bases from J, the gap between germline ends came to 12 bases. CDR3 in DNA: TGTGCCAGCAGTACTAAGGATGGCCAGCCCCAGCATTTT. It specifies CASSTKDGQPQHF.

V is TRBV11-2 and J is TRBJ2-3; D gene unclear. CDR1 and CDR2 (germline): SGHAT, FQNNGV. This CDR3 has 16 residues. V was trimmed by 1 base and J by 5 bases, leaving 16 bases between them. The DNA of the CDR3 is TGTGCCAGCAGCTTAGCCGTGGCAGCTAATGGAGATACGCAGTATTTT. It encodes CASSLAVAANGDTQYF.

The chain carries TRBV5-1 and TRBJ1-1, with a weak D call TRBD1 (6 bases). V dropped 4 bases and J dropped 0 bases, with 13 bases sitting between them. The CDR3 runs to 15 residues. The germline V gene has CDR1 SGHRS and CDR2 YFSETQ. CDR3 sequence reads: CASSPAGGMNTEAFF. The CDR3 coding sequence is TGCGCCAGCAGCCCGGCGGGGGGCATGAACACTGAAGCTTTCTTT.

This chain connects TRBV28 to TRBJ2-4; a possible D gene is TRBD2 (5 bases). This CDR3 contains 13 residues. Germline CDR1 and CDR2: MDHEN and SYDVKM. V lost 6 bases, J lost 3 bases, and 9 bases lay in between. The DNA for the CDR3 is TGTGCCAGCAGCGGGGTGGGCAAAAACATTCAGTACTTC. Residues: CASSGVGKNIQYF.

The gene calls are TRBV7-3 and TRBJ2-1, with 14 bases aligning to TRBD2. V lost 5 bases, J lost 10 bases, and 7 bases stayed unmatched. Per the germline V gene, CDR1 is SGHTA and CDR2 is FQGTGA. There are 15 residues in the CDR3. The chain's CDR3 is CASSPGLAGEGEQFF. Here the CDR3 DNA reads TGTGCCAGCAGCCCGGGACTAGCGGGAGAGGGCGAGCAGTTCTTC.

This clone appeared a single time. This rearrangement joins TRBV7-9 to TRBJ1-1, with TRBD1 matching over 8 bases. There are 15 residues in the CDR3. V was clipped by 5 bases and J by 3 bases; unmatched bases: 8. CDR1 and CDR2 from the germline V gene are SEHNR and FQNEAQ (reference sequence). The CDR3 spells CASSPSQGVYTEAFF. The CDR3 region has the DNA TGTGCCAGCAGCCCCTCACAGGGGGTATACACTGAAGCTTTCTTT.

Details on this clone: An end of the junction differs from the germline gene, which may be a read error. The rearrangement links TRBV5-6 to TRBJ2-7; tentatively, D is TRBD1 (6 bases). CDR1 and CDR2 (germline): SGHDT, YYEEEE. The CDR3 is 14 residues long. CDR3 region: CASSYRADFYEQCF. DNA for the CDR3: TGTGCCAGCAGCTACAGGGCAGACTTCTACGAGCAGTGCTTC.

The rearrangement joins TRBV6-6 to TRBJ2-3, with TRBD1 as a possible D gene (5 bases). CDR1 MNHNY and CDR2 SVGAGI come from the germline V gene (reference sequence). V was shortened by 10 bases and J by 10 bases, with 18 bases between the two germline ends. CDR3 length: 12 amino acids. The CDR3 reads CATTRVDLPQYF. The DNA of the CDR3 is TGTGCCACAACCAGGGTCGACCTACCGCAGTATTTT.

The chain has TRBV5-1 and TRBJ2-2, with TRBD2 matching over 7 bases. Trimming at V came to 2 bases and at J to 3 bases, leaving 4 bases not matched to a gene. This CDR3 contains 15 residues. The V gene's germline CDR1 is SGHRS and CDR2 YFSETQ. The CDR3 sequence: CASSFSGVDTGELFF. CDR3 DNA sequence: TGCGCCAGCAGCTTCAGCGGGGTCGACACCGGGGAGCTGTTTTTT.

V is TRBV6-1 and J is TRBJ2-5; TRBD2 agrees at 8 bases. With V trimmed by 6 bases and J by 4 bases, 10 bases remained unmatched. The CDR3 is made up of 15 amino acids. CDR1 is MNHNS, CDR2 SASEGT, per germline. CDR3: CASSSGSGSGETQYF. The CDR3 region has the DNA TGTGCCAGCAGCTCCGGGAGCGGGAGCGGAGAGACCCAGTACTTC.

The V call is TRBV11-3, the J call TRBJ1-1; D remains ambiguous. Trimming stripped 2 bases from V and 3 bases from J, with 13 bases between. Germline values: CDR1 SGHNT, CDR2 YENEEA. This CDR3 comprises 15 residues. Here the CDR3 DNA reads TGTGCCAGCAGCTTAAAGGTGGTGAGGTACACTGAAGCTTTCTTT. Its translation: CASSLKVVRYTEAFF.

The chain links TRBV19 to TRBJ2-7; no definite D call. This CDR3 has 15 amino acids. The germline CDR1 and CDR2 sequences are LNHDA and SQIVND (reference sequence). Trimming pared 3 bases from V and 0 bases from J, leaving 12 bases between. The CDR3, as DNA: TGTGCCAGTAGTATTGGCGGATCGAGCTCCTACGAGCAGTACTTC. Translating it yields CASSIGGSSSYEQYF.

This chain links TRBV9 with TRBJ1-5, with a possible D match to TRBD1 (6 bases). This CDR3 region has 13 residues. The V gene's germline CDR1 is SGDLS and CDR2 YYNGEE. V shed 3 bases and J shed 4 bases, with 8 bases lying between them. For the CDR3, the DNA is TGTGCCAGCAGCGAGACAGGTAATCAGCCCCAGCATTTT. Amino acid sequence: CASSETGNQPQHF.

The genes are TRBV23-1 and TRBJ2-5; possibly TRBD2 for D (6 bases). TRBV23-1 is placed among ORFs of uncertain function. With 3 bases removed from V and 5 bases from J, the gap between germline ends came to 19 bases. The CDR3 is 16 residues long. CDR3 nucleotides: TGCGCCAGCAGTCAGACGGGAACTAGCTGCCGGGAGACCCAGTACTTC. Protein: CASSQTGTSCRETQYF.